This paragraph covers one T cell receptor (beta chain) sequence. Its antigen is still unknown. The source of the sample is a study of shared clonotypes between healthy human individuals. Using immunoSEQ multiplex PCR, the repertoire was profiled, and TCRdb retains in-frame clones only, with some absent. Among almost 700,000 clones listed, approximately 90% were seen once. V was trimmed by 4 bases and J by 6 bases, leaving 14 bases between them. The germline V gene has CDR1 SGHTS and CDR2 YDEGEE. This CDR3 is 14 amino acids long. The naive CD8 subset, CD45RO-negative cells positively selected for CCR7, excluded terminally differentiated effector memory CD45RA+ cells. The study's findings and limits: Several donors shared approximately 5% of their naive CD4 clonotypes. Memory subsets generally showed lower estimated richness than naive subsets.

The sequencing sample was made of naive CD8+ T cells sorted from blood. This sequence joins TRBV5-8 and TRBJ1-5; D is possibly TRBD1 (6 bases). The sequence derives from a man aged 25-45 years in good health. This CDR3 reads CASSPGGGGQPQHF. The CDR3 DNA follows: TGTGCCAGCAGCCCCGGAGGGGGGGGTCAGCCCCAGCATTTT.